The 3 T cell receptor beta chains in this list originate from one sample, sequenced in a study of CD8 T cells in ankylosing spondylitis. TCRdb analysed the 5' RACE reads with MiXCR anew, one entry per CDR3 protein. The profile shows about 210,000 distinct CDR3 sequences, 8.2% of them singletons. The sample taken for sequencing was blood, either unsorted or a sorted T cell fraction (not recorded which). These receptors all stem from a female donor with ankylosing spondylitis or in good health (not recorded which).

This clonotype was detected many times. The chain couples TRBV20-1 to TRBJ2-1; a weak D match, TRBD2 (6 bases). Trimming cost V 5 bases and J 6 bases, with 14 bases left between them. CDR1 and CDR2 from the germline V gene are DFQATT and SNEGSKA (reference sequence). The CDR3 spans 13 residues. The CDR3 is CSAPRDGGNEQFF. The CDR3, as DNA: TGCAGTGCTCCCCGGGACGGGGGCAATGAGCAGTTCTTC.

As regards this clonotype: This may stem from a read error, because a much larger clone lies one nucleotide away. CDR3 in amino acids: CVSGFGPGPFLSGANVLTF. In DNA form, the CDR3 reads TGTGTTAGTGGTTTCGGCCCGGGGCCCTTCCTCTCTGGGGCCAACGTCCTGACTTTC. The chain couples TRBV12-5 to TRBJ2-6, with D perhaps given as TRBD1 or TRBD2 (5 bases each). Germline V lookup: CDR1 LGHNT, CDR2 FRNRAP. The CDR3 is 19 residues long.

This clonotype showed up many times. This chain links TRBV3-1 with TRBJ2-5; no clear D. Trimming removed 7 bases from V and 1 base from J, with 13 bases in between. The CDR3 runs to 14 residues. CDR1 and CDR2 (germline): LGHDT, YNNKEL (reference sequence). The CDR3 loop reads CASTLNPSQETQYF. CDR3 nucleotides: TGTGCCAGCACCCTCAATCCATCCCAAGAGACCCAGTACTTC.